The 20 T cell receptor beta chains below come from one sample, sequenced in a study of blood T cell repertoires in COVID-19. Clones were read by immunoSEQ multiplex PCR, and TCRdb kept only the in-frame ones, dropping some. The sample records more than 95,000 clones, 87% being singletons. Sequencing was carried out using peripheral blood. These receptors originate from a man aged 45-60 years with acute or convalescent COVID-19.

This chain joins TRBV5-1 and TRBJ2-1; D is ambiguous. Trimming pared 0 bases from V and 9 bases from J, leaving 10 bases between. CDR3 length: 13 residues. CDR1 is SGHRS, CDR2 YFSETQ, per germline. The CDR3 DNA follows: TGCGCCAGCAGCTTGGCCATGTTCGGTGAGCAGTTCTTC. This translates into CASSLAMFGEQFF.

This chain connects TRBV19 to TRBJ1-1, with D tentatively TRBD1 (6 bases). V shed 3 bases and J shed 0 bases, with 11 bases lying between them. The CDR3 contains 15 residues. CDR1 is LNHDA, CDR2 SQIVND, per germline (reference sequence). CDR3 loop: CASSMLDRLNTEAFF. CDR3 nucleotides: TGTGCCAGTAGTATGTTAGACAGGCTGAACACTGAAGCTTTCTTT.

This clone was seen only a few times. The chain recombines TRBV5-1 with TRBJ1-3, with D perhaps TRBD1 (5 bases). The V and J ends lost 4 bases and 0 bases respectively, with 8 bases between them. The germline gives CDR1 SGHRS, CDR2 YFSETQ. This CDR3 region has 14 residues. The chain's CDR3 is CASSPGFSGNTIYF. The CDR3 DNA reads TGCGCCAGCAGCCCAGGGTTCTCTGGAAACACCATATATTTT.

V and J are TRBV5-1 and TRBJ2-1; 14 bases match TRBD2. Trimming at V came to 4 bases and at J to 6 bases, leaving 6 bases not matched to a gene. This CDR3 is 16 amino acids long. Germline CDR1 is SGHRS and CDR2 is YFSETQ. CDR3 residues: CASSTSGTSGSNEQFF. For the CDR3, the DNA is TGCGCCAGCAGCACCTCCGGGACTAGCGGGAGCAATGAGCAGTTCTTC.

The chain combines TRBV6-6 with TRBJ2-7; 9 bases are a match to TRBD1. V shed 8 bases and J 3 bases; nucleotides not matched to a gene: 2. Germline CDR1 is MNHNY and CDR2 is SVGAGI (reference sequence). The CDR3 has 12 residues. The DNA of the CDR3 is TGTGCCAGCGAGGGACAGGGCTACGAGCAGTACTTC. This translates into CASEGQGYEQYF.

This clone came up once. CDR3 region: CASSRGDRDGYTF. CDR3 coding DNA: TGTGCCAGCAGCCGAGGGGACAGGGATGGCTACACCTTC. The rearrangement joins TRBV4-2 to TRBJ1-2; 9 nucleotides match TRBD1. Germline loops: CDR1 LGHNA, CDR2 YNFKEQ. J lost 6 bases, V lost 4 bases, and 3 bases had no gene match. The CDR3 covers 13 residues.

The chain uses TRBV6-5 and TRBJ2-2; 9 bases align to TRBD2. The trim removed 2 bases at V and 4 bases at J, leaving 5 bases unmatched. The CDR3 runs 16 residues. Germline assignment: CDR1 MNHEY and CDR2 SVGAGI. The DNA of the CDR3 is TGTGCCAGCAGTTACCAAGCGGGAGGATCCACCGGGGAGCTGTTTTTT. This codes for CASSYQAGGSTGELFF.

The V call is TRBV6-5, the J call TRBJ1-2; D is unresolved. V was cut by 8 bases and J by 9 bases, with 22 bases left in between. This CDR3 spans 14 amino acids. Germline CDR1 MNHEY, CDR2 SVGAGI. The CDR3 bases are TGTGCCAGCCTAAACACCGGAGTCGGCAGAAGCTACACCTTC. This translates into CASLNTGVGRSYTF.

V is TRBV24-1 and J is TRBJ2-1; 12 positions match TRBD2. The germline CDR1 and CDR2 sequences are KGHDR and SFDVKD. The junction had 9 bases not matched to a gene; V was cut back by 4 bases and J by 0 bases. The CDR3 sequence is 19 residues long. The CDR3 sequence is CATSDPRLAGDLSYNEQFF. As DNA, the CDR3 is TGTGCCACCAGTGACCCGAGACTAGCGGGAGACCTCTCCTACAATGAGCAGTTCTTC.

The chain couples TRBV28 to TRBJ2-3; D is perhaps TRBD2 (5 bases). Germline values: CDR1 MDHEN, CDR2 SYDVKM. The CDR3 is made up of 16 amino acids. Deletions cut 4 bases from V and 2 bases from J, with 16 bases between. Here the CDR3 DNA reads TGTGCCAGCAGTTCCTTAATGGGCGGGTACACAGATACGCAGTATTTT. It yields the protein CASSSLMGGYTDTQYF.

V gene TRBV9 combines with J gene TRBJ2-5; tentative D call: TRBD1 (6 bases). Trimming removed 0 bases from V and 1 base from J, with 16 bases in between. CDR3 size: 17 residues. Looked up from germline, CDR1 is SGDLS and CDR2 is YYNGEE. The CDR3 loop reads CASSVVIPGHLQETQYF. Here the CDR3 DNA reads TGTGCCAGCAGCGTAGTAATTCCGGGACACCTCCAAGAGACCCAGTACTTC.

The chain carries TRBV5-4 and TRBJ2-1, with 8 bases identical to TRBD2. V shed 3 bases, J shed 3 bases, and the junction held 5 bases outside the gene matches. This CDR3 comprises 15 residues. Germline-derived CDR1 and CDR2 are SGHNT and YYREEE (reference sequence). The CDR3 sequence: CASSSQTSDYNEQFF. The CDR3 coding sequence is TGTGCCAGCAGCTCTCAGACTAGCGACTACAATGAGCAGTTCTTC.

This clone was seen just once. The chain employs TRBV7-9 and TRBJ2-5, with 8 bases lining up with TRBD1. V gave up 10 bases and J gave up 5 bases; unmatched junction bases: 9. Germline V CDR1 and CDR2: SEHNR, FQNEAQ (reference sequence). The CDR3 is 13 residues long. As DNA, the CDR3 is TGTGCCACCCTCCCCTGGGACAGGGAGACCCAGTACTTC. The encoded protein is CATLPWDRETQYF.

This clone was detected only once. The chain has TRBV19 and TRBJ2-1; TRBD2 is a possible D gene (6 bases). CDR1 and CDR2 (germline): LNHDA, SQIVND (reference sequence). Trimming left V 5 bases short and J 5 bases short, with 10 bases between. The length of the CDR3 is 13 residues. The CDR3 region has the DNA TGTGCCAGTAGTCCGGGACTCAACAATGAGCAGTTCTTC. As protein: CASSPGLNNEQFF.

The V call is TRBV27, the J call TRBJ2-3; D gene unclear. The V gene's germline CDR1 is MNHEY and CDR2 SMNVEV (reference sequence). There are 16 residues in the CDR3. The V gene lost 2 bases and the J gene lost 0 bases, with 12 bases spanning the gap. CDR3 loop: CASSLIQPPSTDTQYF. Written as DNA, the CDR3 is TGTGCCAGCAGTTTAATACAACCCCCTAGCACAGATACGCAGTATTTT.

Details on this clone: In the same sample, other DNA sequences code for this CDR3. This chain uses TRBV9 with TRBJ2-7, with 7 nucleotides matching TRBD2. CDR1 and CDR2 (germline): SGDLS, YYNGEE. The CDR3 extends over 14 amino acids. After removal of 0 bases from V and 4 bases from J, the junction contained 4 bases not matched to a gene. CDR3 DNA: TGTGCCAGCAGCGTAGGGACTAGTGGGTACGAGCAGTACTTC. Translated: CASSVGTSGYEQYF.

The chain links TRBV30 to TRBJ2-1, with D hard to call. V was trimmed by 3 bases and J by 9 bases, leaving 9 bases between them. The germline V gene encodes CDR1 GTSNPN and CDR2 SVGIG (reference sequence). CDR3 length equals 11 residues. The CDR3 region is CAWRQSREQFF. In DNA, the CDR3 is TGTGCCTGGAGACAATCTCGTGAGCAGTTCTTC.

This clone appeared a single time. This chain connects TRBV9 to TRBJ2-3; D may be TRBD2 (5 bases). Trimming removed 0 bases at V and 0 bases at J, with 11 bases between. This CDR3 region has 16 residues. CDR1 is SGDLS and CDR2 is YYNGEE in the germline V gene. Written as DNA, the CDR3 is TGTGCCAGCAGCGTAGGCTTGGGCGGGAGCACAGATACGCAGTATTTT. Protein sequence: CASSVGLGGSTDTQYF. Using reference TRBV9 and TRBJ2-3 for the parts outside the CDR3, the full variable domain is DSGVTQTPKHLITATGQRVTLRCSPRSGDLSVYWYQQSLDQGLQFLIQYYNGEERAKGNILERFSAQQFPDLHSELNLSSLELGDSALYFCASSVGLGGSTDTQYFGPGTRLTVL.

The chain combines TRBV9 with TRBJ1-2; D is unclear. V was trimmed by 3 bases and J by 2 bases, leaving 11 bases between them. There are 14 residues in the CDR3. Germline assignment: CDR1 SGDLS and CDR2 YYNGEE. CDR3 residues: CASSEAGVNYGYTF. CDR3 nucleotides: TGTGCCAGCAGCGAAGCGGGAGTCAACTATGGCTACACCTTC.

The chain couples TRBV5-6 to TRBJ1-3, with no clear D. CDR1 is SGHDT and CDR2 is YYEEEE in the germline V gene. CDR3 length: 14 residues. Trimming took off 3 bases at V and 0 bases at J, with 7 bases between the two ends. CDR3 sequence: CASSSVSSGNTIYF. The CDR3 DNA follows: TGTGCCAGCAGCTCGGTGAGCTCTGGAAACACCATATATTTT. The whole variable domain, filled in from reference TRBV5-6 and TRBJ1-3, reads DAGVTQSPTHLIKTRGQQVTLRCSPKSGHDTVSWYQQALGQGPQFIFQYYEEEERQRGNFPDRFSGHQFPNYSSELNVNALLLGDSALYLCASSSVSSGNTIYFGEGSWLTVV.